This T cell receptor (beta chain) was recorded in a study of cytomegalovirus exposure and HLA in healthy donors. Study-level points and caveats: Researchers reported in a later analysis that common viral pathogens appeared linked to several top clusters. Reported performance of the classifier showed diagnosis of cytomegalovirus status with high specificity and sensitivity. TCR beta V- and J-gene trimming was later associated with a missense DCLRE1C variant. A list of approximately 160 TCR beta chains associated with cytomegalovirus was given.

This clone is medium-sized. Its antigen is still unknown. The PCR employed 60 Vbeta primers together with 13 Jbeta primers. Sequenced by immunoSEQ multiplex PCR; TCRdb stores in-frame clones only, minus some. The sample carries 85,000 to 120,000 clones, roughly 82% recorded once. Germline V gene lookup returns CDR1 SGHNT and CDR2 YYREEE (reference sequence). Trimming shortened V by 3 bases and J by 5 bases, and 6 bases separated the two germline ends. The CDR3 is 12 residues long. Sequenced input: PBMCs. The sequence derives from a male donor in good health and CMV-seropositive. The chain recombines TRBV5-4 with TRBJ2-1; D remains ambiguous. For the CDR3, the DNA is TGTGCCAGCAGCTCAGAAGACAATGAGCAGTTCTTC. It translates to CASSSEDNEQFF. The full variable domain, with the rest looked up from reference TRBV5-4 and TRBJ2-1, is ETGVTQSPTHLIKTRGQQVTLRCSSQSGHNTVSWYQQALGQGPQFIFQYYREEENGRGNFPPRFSGLQFPNYSSELNVNALELDDSALYLCASSSEDNEQFFGPGTRLTVL.